This TCR beta chain was captured in a study of cytomegalovirus exposure and HLA in healthy donors. The CDR3 spans 20 residues. Germline V CDR1 and CDR2: SGDLS, YYNGEE. The V and J ends lost 3 bases and 5 bases, in that order; junction bases with no gene match: 16. This clone showed up just once. Its target is unknown. Vbeta (60) and Jbeta (13) primers were used in the PCR. In the source study's methods: Later work found 74 million or so unique TCR beta chains, with approximately 12 million shared. TCRdb's table, derived via immunoSEQ multiplex PCR, lists solely in-frame clones and lacks some. The V and J calls and clone size were taken over from that table, and D and trimming were inferred from the DNA. The sample has about 300,000 clones; roughly 88% are singletons. Study-wide points: The later analysis indicated that the majority of CMV-associated TCR beta chains appeared HLA-restricted. Sequencing artifact likely explains a cluster of highly shared sequence variants.

The clonotype comes from a man aged 40-49 years in good health and CMV-seropositive. Sequences were obtained from PBMCs. J is TRBJ2-1 and V is TRBV9; 14 positions match TRBD2. This chain's CDR3 is CASSARHPGLAGDYNNEQFF. Written as DNA, the CDR3 is TGTGCCAGCAGCGCCCGCCACCCGGGACTAGCGGGAGATTACAACAATGAGCAGTTCTTC.